The 32 T cell receptor beta chains below come from one sample, sequenced in a study of cytomegalovirus exposure and HLA in healthy donors. The PCR had 60 Vbeta and 13 Jbeta primers. The protocol was immunoSEQ multiplex PCR, while the TCRdb copy is restricted to in-frame clones and leaves out a portion. This repertoire shows 55,000 to 80,000 clones, about 85% found once; its top ten account for around 11%. The sequencing input was PBMCs. These receptors were taken from a female donor in good health and CMV-seronegative.

The CDR3 DNA sequence: TGTGCCAGCAGCGAGACCGGGACAGCGTCTTCACCCCTCCACTTT. Protein sequence: CASSETGTASSPLHF. V usage is TRBV7-8 and J usage is TRBJ1-6; 7 bases align to TRBD1. The J segment lost 9 bases and the V segment lost 5 bases, leaving 10 bases of the junction unmatched. The CDR3 contains 15 residues. Germline CDR1 reads SGHVS; CDR2 reads FQNEAQ.

The V gene is TRBV4-2, the J gene TRBJ2-3, with 7 bases matching TRBD2. The CDR3 extends over 13 amino acids. J was trimmed by 2 bases and V by 6 bases; bases with no gene match: 2. The germline V gene has CDR1 LGHNA and CDR2 YNFKEQ. The CDR3 nucleotides are TGTGCCAGCAGTAGCGGGTCCACAGATACGCAGTATTTT. This sequence encodes CASSSGSTDTQYF.

V usage is TRBV9 and J usage is TRBJ1-3; 10 bases agree with TRBD1. V shed 4 bases, J shed 4 bases, and the junction held 5 bases outside the gene matches. Germline V gene sequence: CDR1 SGDLS, CDR2 YYNGEE. There are 15 residues in the CDR3. In DNA, the CDR3 is TGTGCCAGCAGCCCGACAGGGGGCACAGGAAACACCATATATTTT. Its translation: CASSPTGGTGNTIYF.

V gene TRBV4-3 combines with J gene TRBJ1-2, with 7 bases aligning to TRBD1. After removal of 4 bases from V and 0 bases from J, the junction contained 5 bases not matched to a gene. The CDR3 sequence is 15 residues long. CDR1 LGHNA and CDR2 YSLEER come from the germline V gene. CDR3 amino acids: CASSRGGSPNYGYTF. The DNA of the CDR3 is TGCGCCAGCAGCCGAGGGGGCAGCCCTAACTATGGCTACACCTTC.

The rearrangement joins TRBV29-1 to TRBJ2-7; a weak D match, TRBD1 (5 bases). V was clipped by 7 bases and J by 3 bases, with 16 bases between them. Germline assignment: CDR1 SQVTM and CDR2 ANQGSEA. The CDR3 spans 13 residues. This chain's CDR3 is CSAKEGALYEQYF. The CDR3 DNA follows: TGCAGCGCCAAGGAAGGGGCACTCTACGAGCAGTACTTC.

The rearrangement links TRBV6-6 to TRBJ2-1; weak D call: TRBD2 (6 bases). The CDR3 is made up of 16 amino acids. V dropped 2 bases and J dropped 0 bases, with 11 bases sitting between them. CDR1 MNHNY and CDR2 SVGAGI come from the germline V gene (reference sequence). CDR3 in amino acids: CASSYPGGLSYNEQFF. As DNA, the CDR3 is TGTGCCAGCAGTTACCCCGGAGGGCTCTCCTACAATGAGCAGTTCTTC.

This chain joins TRBV29-1 and TRBJ2-3, with 12 bases aligning to TRBD2. The junction had 6 bases not matched to a gene; V was cut back by 5 bases and J by 3 bases. CDR1 and CDR2 from the germline V gene are SQVTM and ANQGSEA. The CDR3 consists of 15 residues. The CDR3, as DNA: TGCAGCGTTAGAGGACTAGCGGGGCGGACAGATACGCAGTATTTT. Translated, it gives CSVRGLAGRTDTQYF.

This sequence joins TRBV7-9 and TRBJ2-2; 7 bases align to TRBD1. Germline trimming cut 2 bases from V and 6 bases from J; bases unmatched to any gene: 3. This CDR3 spans 14 amino acids. In germline, CDR1 is SEHNR, CDR2 FQNEAQ (reference sequence). The CDR3 DNA follows: TGTGCCAGCAGCTTATCCCAGGGGGCCGGGGAGCTGTTTTTT. Its protein product is CASSLSQGAGELFF.

The chain couples TRBV5-1 to TRBJ2-5; 7 bases align to TRBD1. The CDR3 covers 15 residues. Germline assignment: CDR1 SGHRS and CDR2 YFSETQ. J was trimmed by 1 base and V by 0 bases; bases with no gene match: 3. The CDR3 reads CASSLVGTVQETQYF. As DNA, the CDR3 is TGCGCCAGCAGCTTGGTCGGGACAGTCCAAGAGACCCAGTACTTC.

This clone was observed a handful of times. V is TRBV15 and J is TRBJ2-1; a weak D match, TRBD2 (5 bases). The CDR3 sequence is 17 residues long. Deletions cut 5 bases from V and 8 bases from J, with 25 bases between. Looked up from germline, CDR1 is LNHNV and CDR2 is YYDKDF (reference sequence). CDR3 nucleotide sequence: TGTGCCACCAGCGCACCATATGGGCTCCAATTTAGCGATGAGCAGTTCTTC. Translated, it gives CATSAPYGLQFSDEQFF.

CDR3: CASSTSGTGSEQYF. In DNA, the CDR3 is TGTGCCAGCAGTACGTCCGGGACAGGGTCCGAGCAGTACTTC. The chain recombines TRBV6-9 with TRBJ2-7, with TRBD1 matching over 9 bases. The length of the CDR3 is 14 residues. J lost 6 bases, V lost 5 bases, and 8 bases had no gene match. Germline V gene data show CDR1 as MNHGY and CDR2 as SVAAGI.

The rearrangement links TRBV28 to TRBJ2-2; 15 bases map to TRBD2. There are 17 residues in the CDR3. Germline lookup yields CDR1 MDHEN and CDR2 SYDVKM. V trimming: 5 bases; J trimming: 1 base; junction bases outside the gene matches: 2. In DNA, the CDR3 is TGTGCCAGCAGTGAGGGACTAGCGGGAGGGAACACCGGGGAGCTGTTTTTT. Its protein is CASSEGLAGGNTGELFF.

V is TRBV6-5 and J is TRBJ1-1; 7 bases are a match to TRBD1. The CDR3 runs to 14 residues. J gave up 6 bases and V 6 bases, and 10 bases lay outside the gene matches. Germline CDR1 reads MNHEY; CDR2 reads SVGAGI. The CDR3 DNA reads as TGTGCCAGCAGACACCGGGACAGCCGGGCTGAAGCTTTCTTT. It yields the protein CASRHRDSRAEAFF.

The chain joins TRBV28 to TRBJ2-3, with TRBD1 identical over 7 bases. The junction had 3 bases not matched to a gene; V was cut back by 5 bases and J by 4 bases. The CDR3 spans 13 residues. Germline CDR1 MDHEN, CDR2 SYDVKM. The CDR3 DNA is TGTGCCAGCAGTGACAGGGAGCCAGATACGCAGTATTTT. Its protein product is CASSDREPDTQYF.

The rearrangement uses TRBV7-2 and TRBJ2-6; TRBD1 might be the D (6 bases). Trimming took off 5 bases at V and 0 bases at J, with 20 bases between the two ends. Germline V CDR1 and CDR2: SGHTA, FQGNSA. CDR3 length: 19 residues. The CDR3 reads CASSQRPTGFNSGANVLTF. The DNA for the CDR3 is TGTGCCAGCAGCCAAAGGCCGACAGGATTTAACTCTGGGGCCAACGTCCTGACTTTC.

In this sample, this clone turned up many times. The rearrangement uses TRBV14 and TRBJ2-2; D is undetermined. Trimming left V 2 bases short and J 4 bases short, with 8 bases between. The CDR3 covers 14 residues. Germline V gene data show CDR1 as SGHDN and CDR2 as FVKESK. CDR3 DNA sequence: TGTGCCAGCAGCCAAAACCCCGGCACCGGGGAGCTGTTTTTT. It is translated as CASSQNPGTGELFF.

V is TRBV6-5 and J is TRBJ2-7, with 8 bases aligning to TRBD1. CDR1 and CDR2 from the germline V gene are MNHEY and SVGAGI. J was trimmed by 5 bases and V by 5 bases; bases with no gene match: 8. The CDR3 sequence is 14 residues long. DNA for the CDR3: TGTGCCAGCAGTCAGGACAGGGTCGGGGACGAGCAGTACTTC. This gives the protein CASSQDRVGDEQYF.

The chain uses TRBV5-1 and TRBJ2-7, with TRBD1 matching 8 bases. V gave up 1 base and J gave up 3 bases; unmatched junction bases: 6. Germline CDR1 is SGHRS and CDR2 is YFSETQ. The CDR3 consists of 15 residues. The CDR3 region is CASSLTGGSHYEQYF. The DNA of the CDR3 is TGCGCCAGCAGCTTGACAGGGGGGTCCCACTACGAGCAGTACTTC. Full variable domain (remainder filled in from reference TRBV5-1 and TRBJ2-7): KAGVTQTPRYLIKTRGQQVTLSCSPISGHRSVSWYQQTPGQGLQFLFEYFSETQRNKGNFPGRFSGRQFSNSRSEMNVSTLELGDSALYLCASSLTGGSHYEQYFGPGTRLTVT.

The V call is TRBV27, the J call TRBJ2-1; D is perhaps TRBD2 (6 bases). Looked up from germline, CDR1 is MNHEY and CDR2 is SMNVEV (reference sequence). Between the trimmed V and J ends, which lost 6 bases and 1 base, there was a span of 22 bases. This CDR3 contains 18 residues. In DNA, the CDR3 is TGTGCCAGCAGCTCTGTCGGGTGGCGGGACCAATCCTACAATGAGCAGTTCTTC. This gives the protein CASSSVGWRDQSYNEQFF.

This clone was observed a single time. J is TRBJ1-2 and V is TRBV9; D might be TRBD1 (5 bases). Deletions cut 2 bases from V and 5 bases from J, with 16 bases between. CDR3 size: 15 residues. CDR1 and CDR2 from the germline V gene are SGDLS and YYNGEE. DNA of the CDR3: TGTGCCAGCAGCGTGTGGGGCGGACGGATTTATGGCTACACCTTC. Its translation is CASSVWGGRIYGYTF.

The chain links TRBV10-1 to TRBJ2-5, with D perhaps matching TRBD1 (6 bases). Trimming left V 8 bases short and J 1 base short, with 11 bases between. There are 13 residues in the CDR3. The germline V gene encodes CDR1 WNHNN and CDR2 SYGVQD (reference sequence). The CDR3 DNA follows: TGCGCCAGCGAAGACAGGAGCCAAGAGACCCAGTACTTC. Translated: CASEDRSQETQYF.

V is TRBV9 and J is TRBJ2-7, with 7 bases that match TRBD2. Germline CDR1 and CDR2: SGDLS and YYNGEE. J was trimmed by 0 bases and V by 5 bases; bases with no gene match: 8. This CDR3 has 15 residues. CDR3: CASSILSGPSYEQYF. Written as DNA, the CDR3 is TGTGCCAGCAGTATACTTAGCGGGCCCTCCTACGAGCAGTACTTC.

The chain joins TRBV6-1 to TRBJ1-2; no firm D call. Germline V gene sequence: CDR1 MNHNS, CDR2 SASEGT. The CDR3 is 17 residues long. V dropped 1 base and J dropped 4 bases, with 19 bases sitting between them. The CDR3, as DNA: TGTGCCAGCAGTGAAGATCCGATTGAGACTTTCGGCTATGGCTACACCTTC. Protein product: CASSEDPIETFGYGYTF.

This clone came up once. J is TRBJ1-3 and V is TRBV5-1, with 8 bases matching TRBD1. Germline V CDR1 and CDR2: SGHRS, YFSETQ. J gave up 4 bases and V 3 bases, and 6 bases lay outside the gene matches. The CDR3 has 15 residues. CDR3 loop: CASSSDRGSGNTIYF. The CDR3 DNA reads TGCGCCAGCAGCTCAGACAGGGGTTCAGGAAACACCATATATTTT.

The CDR3 protein is CASSLGWALASYEQYF. The CDR3 DNA reads TGTGCCAGCAGCTTGGGGTGGGCGCTGGCCTCCTACGAGCAGTACTTC. The chain couples TRBV5-5 to TRBJ2-7; no clear D gene. This CDR3 is 16 amino acids long. The V end lost 0 bases, the J end lost 0 bases, and 13 bases lay between the germline ends. The germline V gene has CDR1 SGHKS and CDR2 YYEKEE (reference sequence).

The chain carries TRBV27 and TRBJ1-2; 12 bases map to TRBD1. From germline, CDR1 is MNHEY and CDR2 SMNVEV (reference sequence). Germline trimming cut 6 bases from V and 8 bases from J; bases unmatched to any gene: 10. The CDR3 is 15 residues long. CDR3 DNA: TGTGCCAGCAGCTTAGCCGGGACAGGGGGCAGAGGCTACACCTTC. Translated, it gives CASSLAGTGGRGYTF.

The chain has TRBV2 and TRBJ1-6; the D is unclear. This CDR3 is built from 14 residues. The V gene lost 10 bases and the J gene lost 0 bases, with 10 bases spanning the gap. CDR1 is SNHLY, CDR2 FYNNEI, per germline. The CDR3, as DNA: TGTGCCACCAGAGCGAGCTCCTATAATTCACCCCTCCACTTT. This translates into CATRASSYNSPLHF.

The V gene is TRBV4-2, the J gene TRBJ2-7; 7 bases agree with TRBD2. This CDR3 has 14 residues. The J segment lost 3 bases and the V segment lost 6 bases, leaving 8 bases of the junction unmatched. From germline, CDR1 is LGHNA and CDR2 YNFKEQ. CDR3 protein: CASSKGLSGYEQYF. The CDR3 DNA is TGTGCCAGCAGTAAGGGACTAAGCGGCTACGAGCAGTACTTC.

This rearrangement joins TRBV9 to TRBJ2-1; 8 bases agree with TRBD1. CDR1 and CDR2 (germline): SGDLS, YYNGEE. With V trimmed by 2 bases and J by 5 bases, 6 bases remained unmatched. The CDR3 length is 15 residues. CDR3 coding DNA: TGTGCCAGCAGCGTTCAGGGGGCTCTAGACAATGAGCAGTTCTTC. Translating gives CASSVQGALDNEQFF.

The chain is built from TRBV30 and TRBJ2-3, with TRBD1 as a possible D gene (6 bases). The CDR3 is made up of 15 amino acids. Germline loops: CDR1 GTSNPN, CDR2 SVGIG (reference sequence). Between the trimmed V and J ends, which lost 1 base and 2 bases, there was a span of 13 bases. The CDR3: CAWSGKDSLTDTQYF. CDR3 coding DNA: TGTGCCTGGAGTGGGAAGGACAGCCTCACAGATACGCAGTATTTT.

The chain joins TRBV4-2 to TRBJ2-3; TRBD2 matches at 11 bases. With 4 bases clipped from V and 2 bases from J, the junction kept 11 bases outside the gene matches. CDR1 is LGHNA, CDR2 YNFKEQ, per germline. The CDR3 loop spans 18 amino acids. The CDR3, as DNA: TGTGCCAGCAGCCTCTTAAGGGGTAGCGGGGGGGCCACAGATACGCAGTATTTT. Its translation: CASSLLRGSGGATDTQYF.

This rearrangement joins TRBV7-9 to TRBJ2-5, with TRBD2 as a possible D gene (5 bases). The V gene lost 3 bases and the J gene lost 4 bases, with 12 bases spanning the gap. Germline loops: CDR1 SEHNR, CDR2 FQNEAQ (reference sequence). The CDR3 is made up of 14 amino acids. CDR3 coding DNA: TGTGCCAGCAGCTTCGAGGGAGTTCCAGAGACCCAGTACTTC. The encoded protein is CASSFEGVPETQYF.